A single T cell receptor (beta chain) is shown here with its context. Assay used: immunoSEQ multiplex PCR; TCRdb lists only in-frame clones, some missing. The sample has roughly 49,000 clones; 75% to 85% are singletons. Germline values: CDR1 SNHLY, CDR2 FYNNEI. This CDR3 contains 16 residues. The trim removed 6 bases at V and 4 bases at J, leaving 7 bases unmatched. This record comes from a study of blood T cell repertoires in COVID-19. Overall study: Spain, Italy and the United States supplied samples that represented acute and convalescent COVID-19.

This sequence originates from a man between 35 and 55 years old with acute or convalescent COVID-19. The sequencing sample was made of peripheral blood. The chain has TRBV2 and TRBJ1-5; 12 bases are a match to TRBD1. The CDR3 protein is CASRGGTGGPNQPQHF. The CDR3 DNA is TGTGCCAGCAGGGGCGGGACAGGGGGCCCGAATCAGCCCCAGCATTTT.